A selection of T cell receptor beta chains follows, all from one sample in a study of PD-1 blockade in classical Hodgkin lymphoma. Sequenced by immunoSEQ multiplex PCR; TCRdb stores in-frame clones only, minus some. The sample records roughly 17,000 clones, around four fifths being singletons. The source material was peripheral blood mononuclear cells (PBMCs), sampled before the fourth cycle of nivolumab. Receptors were obtained from a human donor with classical Hodgkin lymphoma. CDR3s include the opening cysteine and the closing phenylalanine or tryptophan. The order of the fields is V gene, J gene, clone size, D gene, CDR3 DNA, CDR3 protein. D genes are given only for firm matches. Expanded clones are given a class, and other clones once, few, many or no size at all.

TRBV9	TRBJ1-6	-	-	TGTGCCAGCAGCGTACAACAGAATTCACCCCTCCACTTT	CASSVQQNSPLHF
TRBV6-6	TRBJ2-5	-	-	TGTGCCAGCACATTCCGGGTCCGGAAAGAGACCCAGTACTTC	CASTFRVRKETQYF
TRBV7-9	TRBJ1-2	once	TRBD1	TGTGCCAGCAGCCCCGTGACAGGGAACTATGGCTACACCTTC	CASSPVTGNYGYTF
TRBV5-1	TRBJ2-1	-	-	TGCGCCAGCAGCTTGATGGGTGGGGGCAATGAGCAGTTCTTC	CASSLMGGGNEQFF
TRBV4-3	TRBJ1-5	-	-	TGCGCCAGCAGCCAAGAAAGCTCCCCAAATCAGCCCCAGCATTTT	CASSQESSPNQPQHF
TRBV2	TRBJ2-2	-	-	TGTGCCAGCGGGGGCGGCGCGAACACCGGGGAGCTGTTTTTT	CASGGGANTGELFF
TRBV7-9	TRBJ1-1	few	TRBD1	TGTGCCAGCAGCCTCGACAGGGGTGTGAACACTGAAGCTTTCTTT	CASSLDRGVNTEAFF
TRBV7-9	TRBJ1-1	-	TRBD1	TGTGCCAGCAGCCCAATGACAGGGATGAACACTGAAGCTTTCTTT	CASSPMTGMNTEAFF
TRBV9	TRBJ2-2	-	-	TGTGCCAGCAGCGTAGGGACAGCCACCGGGGAGCTGTTTTTT	CASSVGTATGELFF
TRBV6-5	TRBJ1-1	-	-	TGTGCCAGCAGTTACTCGTCGGCCAGGGGAATAACTGAAGCTTTCTTT	CASSYSSARGITEAFF
TRBV11-1	TRBJ2-5	-	-	TGTGCCAGCAGCTTGAGCAACCTGGCGACCCAGTACTTC	CASSLSNLATQYF
TRBV6-5	TRBJ1-4	-	TRBD1	TGTGCCAGCAGGCCGGGACAGGGTCATGAAAAACTGTTTTTT	CASRPGQGHEKLFF
TRBV4-3	TRBJ1-3	-	-	TGCGCCAGCAGCCAAGACACAGGCGGCTCTGGAAACACCATATATTTT	CASSQDTGGSGNTIYF
TRBV7-9	TRBJ2-5	-	TRBD1	TGTGCCAGCAGCACAGGGGGGAGGGAGACCCAGTACTTC	CASSTGGRETQYF